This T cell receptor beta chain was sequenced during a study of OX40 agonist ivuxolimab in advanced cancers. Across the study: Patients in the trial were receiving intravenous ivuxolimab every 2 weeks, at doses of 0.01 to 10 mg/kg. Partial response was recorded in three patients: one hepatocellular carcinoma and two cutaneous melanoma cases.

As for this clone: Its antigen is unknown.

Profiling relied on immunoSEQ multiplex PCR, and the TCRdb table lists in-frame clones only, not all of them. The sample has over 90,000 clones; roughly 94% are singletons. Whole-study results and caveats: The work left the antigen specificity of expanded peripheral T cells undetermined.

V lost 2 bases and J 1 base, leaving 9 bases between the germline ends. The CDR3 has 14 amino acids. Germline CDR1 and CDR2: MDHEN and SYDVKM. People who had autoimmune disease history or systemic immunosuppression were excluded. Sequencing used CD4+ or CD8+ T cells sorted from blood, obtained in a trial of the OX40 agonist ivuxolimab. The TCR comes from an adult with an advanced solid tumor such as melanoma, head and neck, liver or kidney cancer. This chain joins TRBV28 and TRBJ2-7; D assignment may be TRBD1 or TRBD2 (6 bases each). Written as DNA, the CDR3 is TGTGCCAGCAGTTTAGGAGGGGGTTCCTACGAGCAGTACTTC. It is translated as CASSLGGGSYEQYF.